Shown below are 12 T cell receptor beta chains from a single sample sequenced in a study of CD8 T cells in Susac syndrome. The authors reverse transcribed roughly 0.5 to 1 ug RNA with random hexamers. TCRdb reprocessed the immunoSEQ multiplex PCR reads with MiXCR, giving one entry per CDR3 protein. The data contain under 200,000 distinct CDR3 sequences, about 95% of them singletons. The sample comprised CD8+ T cells from PBMCs. The source of these receptors is a human donor with multiple sclerosis.

The rearrangement links TRBV7-9 to TRBJ2-5; D not resolved. In germline, CDR1 is SEHNR, CDR2 FQNEAQ (reference sequence). V lost 5 bases and J 1 base, leaving 14 bases between the germline ends. The CDR3 spans 15 residues. CDR3 loop: CASSPPLGTQETQYF. The DNA of the CDR3 is TGTGCCAGCAGCCCCCCCCTAGGAACCCAAGAGACCCAGTACTTC.

This clonotype was observed once. The V gene is TRBV7-9, the J gene TRBJ2-1; D ambiguous. CDR3 length: 14 amino acids. Germline CDR1 and CDR2: SEHNR and FQNEAQ (reference sequence). V gave up 0 bases and J gave up 3 bases, with 6 bases separating them. The CDR3 sequence: CASSLALNYNEQFF. The CDR3 DNA reads TGTGCCAGCAGCTTAGCGCTCAACTACAATGAGCAGTTCTTC.

The J gene is TRBJ2-7, the V gene TRBV20-1; TRBD2 matches at 8 bases. Losses at the gene ends were 2 bases for V and 2 bases for J; bases not matched to a gene: 8. Germline CDR1 is DFQATT and CDR2 is SNEGSKA (reference sequence). There are 15 residues in the CDR3. The CDR3 DNA is TGCAGTGCTAGACCGAGAGCGGGGGAACCCTACGAGCAGTACTTC. Amino acids: CSARPRAGEPYEQYF.

The chain combines TRBV28 with TRBJ2-1; 12 nucleotides line up with TRBD2. Trimming removed 6 bases from V and 7 bases from J; junction bases left unmatched: 7. Germline values: CDR1 MDHEN, CDR2 SYDVKM. The CDR3 totals 15 residues. The CDR3 here is CASRLLAGGRNEQFF. CDR3 nucleotides: TGTGCCAGCAGACTCCTAGCGGGAGGGAGGAATGAGCAGTTCTTC.

The rearrangement uses TRBV30 and TRBJ2-2; D might be TRBD1 (6 bases). Germline-derived CDR1 and CDR2 are GTSNPN and SVGIG (reference sequence). The length of the CDR3 is 15 residues. V lost 0 bases, J lost 5 bases, and 13 bases lay in between. The DNA for the CDR3 is TGTGCCTGGAGTGTACATCAACAGGGAACCGGGGAGCTGTTTTTT. Encoded protein: CAWSVHQQGTGELFF.

V and J are TRBV19 and TRBJ1-2; tentatively, D is TRBD1 (6 bases). CDR3 length: 10 amino acids. CDR1 LNHDA and CDR2 SQIVND come from the germline V gene (reference sequence). The germline V and J ends were trimmed by 9 bases and 6 bases, with 8 bases remaining between them. The CDR3 loop is CASRQDGYTF. DNA for the CDR3: TGTGCCAGCAGACAGGATGGCTACACCTTC.

The V and J genes are TRBV7-9 and TRBJ2-7; 9 bases are shared with TRBD1. The V gene end was trimmed by 8 bases and the J gene end by 4 bases; junction bases not matched to a gene: 15. Germline CDR1 SEHNR, CDR2 FQNEAQ (reference sequence). The length of the CDR3 is 16 residues. This chain's CDR3 is CASESGRDRVEYEQYF. The CDR3 bases are TGTGCCAGCGAGTCCGGCCGGGACAGGGTCGAATACGAGCAGTACTTC.

The gene calls are TRBV2 and TRBJ2-5, with no clear D. In germline, CDR1 is SNHLY, CDR2 FYNNEI. Deletions cut 4 bases from V and 6 bases from J, with 3 bases between. The CDR3 is 10 residues long. The CDR3 region is CASSGQTQYF. CDR3 in DNA: TGTGCCAGCAGTGGCCAGACCCAGTACTTC.

J is TRBJ1-2 and V is TRBV28; TRBD1 aligns across 11 bases. V shed 5 bases, J shed 8 bases, and the junction held 4 bases outside the gene matches. Germline CDR1 is MDHEN and CDR2 is SYDVKM. CDR3 length: 13 residues. CDR3 amino acids: CASSLDRGRGYTF. The CDR3 DNA is TGTGCCAGCAGTCTGGACAGGGGGCGAGGCTACACCTTC.

V and J are TRBV5-1 and TRBJ2-1; possible D gene TRBD2, 5 bases. From germline, CDR1 is SGHRS and CDR2 YFSETQ. This CDR3 contains 14 residues. Trimming pared 5 bases from V and 5 bases from J, leaving 14 bases between. In nucleotides, the CDR3 is TGCGCCAGCAGTTCTACTAGGTCCCACAATGAGCAGTTCTTC. Translated, it gives CASSSTRSHNEQFF.

The chain combines TRBV5-4 with TRBJ1-2; perhaps TRBD1 as D (6 bases). The CDR3 covers 13 residues. The V gene's germline CDR1 is SGHNT and CDR2 YYREEE (reference sequence). V lost 3 bases, J lost 3 bases, and 9 bases lay in between. This chain's CDR3 is CASSWRQDYGYTF. For the CDR3, the DNA is TGTGCCAGCAGCTGGAGACAGGACTATGGCTACACCTTC.

V is TRBV3-1 and J is TRBJ2-2; 11 bases map to TRBD2. Trimming took 2 bases from V and 3 from J; bases not matched to a gene: 5. The V gene's germline CDR1 is LGHDT and CDR2 YNNKEL (reference sequence). There are 17 residues in the CDR3. Here the CDR3 reads CASSQFGTSGYTGELFF. CDR3 nucleotides: TGTGCCAGCAGCCAATTTGGGACTAGCGGTTACACCGGGGAGCTGTTTTTT.